Listed below are T cell receptor beta chains from one sample, sequenced in a study of PD-1 blockade in classical Hodgkin lymphoma. The table came from immunoSEQ multiplex PCR; TCRdb's copy has only in-frame clones and leaves some out. This sample has tens of thousands of clones, with under 75% found just once. The sequencing here drew on peripheral blood mononuclear cells (PBMCs), taken at baseline. The receptors come from a human donor with classical Hodgkin lymphoma. CDR3s include the opening cysteine and the closing phenylalanine or tryptophan. Fields, in order: V gene, D gene, clone size, J gene, CDR3 protein, CDR3 DNA. D genes are given only for firm matches. Clone size is not always given. Where it is, it says once, few, many or a class for expanded clones.

TRBV11-2	-	-	TRBJ1-5	CASNSPFGHF	TGTGCCAGCAACTCTCCTTTTGGCCATTTT
TRBV7-2	-	-	TRBJ1-2	CASSFAPRGNYGYTF	TGTGCCAGCAGCTTTGCGCCCCGGGGAAACTATGGCTACACCTTC
TRBV5-6	-	-	TRBJ2-3	CASSLDSGATDTQYF	TGTGCCAGCAGCTTGGATTCGGGGGCCACAGATACGCAGTATTTT
TRBV7-2	-	once	TRBJ2-5	CASSPRQAQETQYF	TGTGCCAGCAGCCCGCGACAGGCTCAAGAGACCCAGTACTTC
TRBV4-3	TRBD2	-	TRBJ2-1	CASSKEGLAGGYEQFF	TGCGCCAGCAGCAAAGAAGGTCTAGCGGGGGGGTATGAGCAGTTCTTC
TRBV5-4	TRBD1	-	TRBJ2-2	CASRRDRGVTGELFF	TGTGCCAGCAGACGGGACAGGGGGGTCACCGGGGAGCTGTTTTTT
TRBV6-1	-	-	TRBJ1-1	CASSGDTPEAFF	TGTGCCAGCAGTGGGGACACCCCTGAAGCTTTCTTT
TRBV6-5	-	-	TRBJ1-5	CASSYDRYSNQPQHF	TGTGCCAGCAGCTACGACAGGTATAGCAATCAGCCCCAGCATTTT
TRBV5-6	TRBD1	few	TRBJ2-7	CASSLGTGFYEQYF	TGTGCCAGCAGCTTAGGGACAGGGTTCTACGAGCAGTACTTC
TRBV9	-	few	TRBJ2-2	CASSGQTSNTGELFF	TGTGCCAGCAGCGGCCAGACTTCGAACACCGGGGAGCTGTTTTTT
TRBV7-9	-	-	TRBJ2-2	CASSLSAANTGELFF	TGTGCCAGCAGCCTCTCAGCGGCGAACACCGGGGAGCTGTTTTTT
TRBV7-3	-	-	TRBJ2-3	CASSLSNADTQYF	TGTGCCAGCAGCTTAAGTAACGCAGATACGCAGTATTTT
TRBV10-3	-	-	TRBJ2-3	CAIGEMGLGVTDTQYF	TGTGCCATCGGGGAAATGGGGCTGGGGGTCACAGATACGCAGTATTTT
TRBV4-2	TRBD1	once	TRBJ1-3	CASSAGTGASGNTIYF	TGTGCCAGCAGCGCAGGGACAGGGGCTAGTGGAAACACCATATATTTT
TRBV19	-	-	TRBJ1-2	CASSSQNYGYTF	TGTGCCAGTAGTTCCCAGAACTATGGCTACACCTTC
TRBV6-6	-	-	TRBJ1-1	CASSHGGEAFF	TGTGCCAGCAGTCATGGGGGTGAAGCTTTCTTT
TRBV7-2	TRBD2	-	TRBJ2-5	CASSPALAGARETQYF	TGTGCCAGCAGCCCAGCCCTAGCGGGAGCGCGTGAGACCCAGTACTTC
TRBV9	-	-	TRBJ2-2	CASSVSGELFF	TGTGCCAGCAGCGTGAGCGGGGAGCTGTTTTTT
TRBV5-4	TRBD1	-	TRBJ2-5	CASSYGQEETQYF	TGTGCCAGCAGCTACGGACAGGAAGAGACCCAGTACTTC
TRBV30	-	few	TRBJ1-1	CAWSVKGNTEAFF	TGTGCCTGGAGTGTTAAAGGGAACACTGAAGCTTTCTTT
TRBV29-1	-	medium-sized	TRBJ2-7	CSVEDQLLEQYF	TGCAGCGTTGAAGATCAACTTCTGGAGCAGTACTTC
TRBV30	-	-	TRBJ2-2	CAFGTDNTGELFF	TGTGCCTTCGGGACGGACAACACCGGGGAGCTGTTTTTT